A selection of T cell receptor beta chains follows, all from one sample in a study of shared clonotypes between healthy human individuals. Produced via immunoSEQ multiplex PCR; TCRdb's table is partial and in-frame only. The sample carries over 2 million clones, about nine tenths recorded once. Sequencing was carried out using naive CD4+ T cells from PBMCs. These receptors all come from a man between 18 and 29 years old in good health. Some clones in this sample may be carry-over from other donors' samples. Each CDR3 is given with its conserved first and last residue. Fields, in order: clone size, V gene, D gene, J gene, CDR3 DNA, CDR3 protein. D genes are given only for firm matches. Not every row has a clone size; where given, it reads once, few, many or a size class.

clone size: -
V gene: TRBV7-9
D gene: -
J gene: TRBJ1-2
CDR3 DNA: TGTGCCAGCAGCTTAGCGACTAGGACACCCGAGTATGGCTACACCTTC
CDR3 protein: CASSLATRTPEYGYTF

clone size: -
V gene: TRBV9
D gene: -
J gene: TRBJ2-6
CDR3 DNA: TGTGCCAGCAGCAAAGGGTCAGGGGCTGGGGCCAACGTCCTGACTTTC
CDR3 protein: CASSKGSGAGANVLTF

clone size: -
V gene: TRBV7-2
D gene: TRBD1
J gene: TRBJ1-2
CDR3 DNA: TGTGCCAGCAGCCGACCCGGGACAGGGGCGTCCTATGGCTACACCTTC
CDR3 protein: CASSRPGTGASYGYTF

clone size: -
V gene: TRBV18
D gene: TRBD2
J gene: TRBJ2-7
CDR3 DNA: TGTGCCAGCTCCCCCGGTCGGGCGGGAGACGAGCAGTACTTC
CDR3 protein: CASSPGRAGDEQYF

clone size: -
V gene: TRBV2
D gene: TRBD2
J gene: TRBJ2-3
CDR3 DNA: TGTGCCAGCAGTGAAAGGGCGGGAGTCTCAGATACGCAGTATTTT
CDR3 protein: CASSERAGVSDTQYF

clone size: -
V gene: TRBV9
D gene: -
J gene: TRBJ2-1
CDR3 DNA: TGTGCCAGCAGCCCCGACTACCTTATCTACAATGAGCAGTTCTTC
CDR3 protein: CASSPDYLIYNEQFF

clone size: -
V gene: TRBV5-1
D gene: -
J gene: TRBJ2-5
CDR3 DNA: TGCGCCAGCAGCTTGGTGGTTCCGCAAGAGACCCAGTACTTC
CDR3 protein: CASSLVVPQETQYF

clone size: -
V gene: TRBV29-1
D gene: -
J gene: TRBJ2-5
CDR3 DNA: TGCAGCGTGTCAGGAGTCTTACAAGAGACCCAGTACTTC
CDR3 protein: CSVSGVLQETQYF

clone size: -
V gene: TRBV18
D gene: -
J gene: TRBJ2-7
CDR3 DNA: TGTGCCAGCTCACCACTGGACACGGGATCCTACGAGCAGTACTTC
CDR3 protein: CASSPLDTGSYEQYF

clone size: -
V gene: TRBV19
D gene: -
J gene: TRBJ1-2
CDR3 DNA: TGTGCCAGTAGTACCCGATCAGCGCTTAACTATGGCTACACCTTC
CDR3 protein: CASSTRSALNYGYTF

clone size: -
V gene: TRBV30
D gene: TRBD2
J gene: TRBJ2-1
CDR3 DNA: TGTGCCTGGATAGCGGGAGGGCCTGGTGAGCAGTTCTTC
CDR3 protein: CAWIAGGPGEQFF

clone size: -
V gene: TRBV28
D gene: -
J gene: TRBJ1-4
CDR3 DNA: TGTGCCAGCAGTCCTTCAGGGTGGGGGGGCGAAAGTAATGAAAAACTGTTTTTT
CDR3 protein: CASSPSGWGGESNEKLFF

clone size: -
V gene: TRBV7-2
D gene: -
J gene: TRBJ2-7
CDR3 DNA: TGTGCCAGCAGCGATACCTACGAGCAGTACTTC
CDR3 protein: CASSDTYEQYF

clone size: -
V gene: TRBV28
D gene: -
J gene: TRBJ2-7
CDR3 DNA: TGTGCCAGCAGTACTCCGGGACTGAGCTCCTACGAGCAGTACTTC
CDR3 protein: CASSTPGLSSYEQYF

clone size: -
V gene: TRBV19
D gene: TRBD1
J gene: TRBJ2-7
CDR3 DNA: TGTGCCAGTAGTCTTGAGGGACAGGTTTACGAGCAGTACTTC
CDR3 protein: CASSLEGQVYEQYF

clone size: -
V gene: TRBV5-4
D gene: TRBD1
J gene: TRBJ2-5
CDR3 DNA: TGTGCCAGCAGCTTGGAGTCAGGGGGTGTCTCGGAGACCCAGTACTTC
CDR3 protein: CASSLESGGVSETQYF

clone size: -
V gene: TRBV2
D gene: -
J gene: TRBJ1-5
CDR3 DNA: TGTGCCAGCAGTGAAGCGCGGGGAGGGGGTCAGCCCCAGCATTTT
CDR3 protein: CASSEARGGGQPQHF

clone size: -
V gene: TRBV28
D gene: -
J gene: TRBJ2-7
CDR3 DNA: TGTGCCAGCAGTTTTTCGGTCGGCAAGTATTTCGGTAATGGGCAGTACTTC
CDR3 protein: CASSFSVGKYFGNGQYF

clone size: -
V gene: TRBV7-2
D gene: TRBD2
J gene: TRBJ2-7
CDR3 DNA: TGTGCCAGCAGCTTAGTAGCGGGAGAGTGGGAGCAGTACTTC
CDR3 protein: CASSLVAGEWEQYF

clone size: -
V gene: TRBV5-4
D gene: TRBD2
J gene: TRBJ2-1
CDR3 DNA: TGTGCCAGCAGCACGGGGGGGGTCCCCCGGACGGTTGAGCAGTTCTTC
CDR3 protein: CASSTGGVPRTVEQFF

clone size: few
V gene: TRBV30
D gene: -
J gene: TRBJ1-5
CDR3 DNA: TGTGCCTGGAGGACAGGCGGGGGGAGCAATCAGCCCCAGCATTTT
CDR3 protein: CAWRTGGGSNQPQHF

clone size: -
V gene: TRBV7-2
D gene: -
J gene: TRBJ1-2
CDR3 DNA: TGTGCCAGCAGCTTAAATCCAGGAGGGTATGGCTACACCTTC
CDR3 protein: CASSLNPGGYGYTF

clone size: -
V gene: TRBV25-1
D gene: TRBD1
J gene: TRBJ1-2
CDR3 DNA: TGTGCCAGCAGTGCCGGGACAGGGAGACGGAACACCTTC
CDR3 protein: CASSAGTGRRNTF

clone size: -
V gene: TRBV9
D gene: TRBD1
J gene: TRBJ1-2
CDR3 DNA: TGTGCCAGCAGCCCTCACCGAGGACAGGGGTTCAGCTATGGCTACACCTTC
CDR3 protein: CASSPHRGQGFSYGYTF

clone size: -
V gene: TRBV19
D gene: -
J gene: TRBJ1-5
CDR3 DNA: TGTGCCAGTAGTATAAGGATGACAGCTAGCAATCAGCCCCAGCATTTT
CDR3 protein: CASSIRMTASNQPQHF

clone size: -
V gene: TRBV30
D gene: -
J gene: TRBJ1-1
CDR3 DNA: TGTGCCTGGAGTGTACCTTGGGAGGCCGGCACTGAAGCTTTCTTT
CDR3 protein: CAWSVPWEAGTEAFF

clone size: -
V gene: TRBV2
D gene: -
J gene: TRBJ2-7
CDR3 DNA: TGTGCCAGCAGGGGGGACTGGAGCTACGAGCAGTACTTC
CDR3 protein: CASRGDWSYEQYF

clone size: -
V gene: TRBV4-1
D gene: -
J gene: TRBJ1-5
CDR3 DNA: TGCGCCAGCAGCCAAGATCGGGGGGATGGCAATCAGCCCCAGCATTTT
CDR3 protein: CASSQDRGDGNQPQHF

clone size: -
V gene: TRBV20-1
D gene: -
J gene: TRBJ1-1
CDR3 DNA: TGCAGTGCGCTAACCGGGACTGAAGCTTTCTTT
CDR3 protein: CSALTGTEAFF

clone size: -
V gene: TRBV7-2
D gene: -
J gene: TRBJ2-1
CDR3 DNA: TGTGCCAGCAGCTTATTCAGAAACAATGAGCAGTTCTTC
CDR3 protein: CASSLFRNNEQFF

clone size: -
V gene: TRBV18
D gene: -
J gene: TRBJ2-4
CDR3 DNA: TGTGCCAGCTCACCGAGGAGGTCGGCTGCTGAAAACATTCAGTACTTC
CDR3 protein: CASSPRRSAAENIQYF

clone size: -
V gene: TRBV6-5
D gene: TRBD2
J gene: TRBJ2-2
CDR3 DNA: TGTGCCAGCAGAAGACTAGCGGGAGACACCGGGGAGCTGTTTTTT
CDR3 protein: CASRRLAGDTGELFF

clone size: -
V gene: TRBV10-1
D gene: -
J gene: TRBJ2-7
CDR3 DNA: TGCGCCACCCAAAGTCAAGGGTCCAACGAGCAGTACTTC
CDR3 protein: CATQSQGSNEQYF

clone size: -
V gene: TRBV4-1
D gene: -
J gene: TRBJ1-1
CDR3 DNA: TGCGCCAGCAGCAGTTCGGGGAACACTGAAGCTTTCTTT
CDR3 protein: CASSSSGNTEAFF

clone size: once
V gene: TRBV19
D gene: TRBD1
J gene: TRBJ2-3
CDR3 DNA: TGTGCCAGTACTTTGGGACAGAGCACAGATACGCAGTATTTT
CDR3 protein: CASTLGQSTDTQYF

clone size: -
V gene: TRBV5-1
D gene: -
J gene: TRBJ1-2
CDR3 DNA: TGCGCCAGCAGCTTTAACGGTCGCCCCGGCACCTATGGCTACACCTTC
CDR3 protein: CASSFNGRPGTYGYTF

clone size: once
V gene: TRBV9
D gene: -
J gene: TRBJ1-5
CDR3 DNA: TGTGCCAGCAGCGGTGGGGCGAATAGCAATCAGCCCCAGCATTTT
CDR3 protein: CASSGGANSNQPQHF

clone size: once
V gene: TRBV28
D gene: -
J gene: TRBJ2-1
CDR3 DNA: TGTGCCAGCTCATACAATGAGCAGTTCTTC
CDR3 protein: CASSYNEQFF

clone size: -
V gene: TRBV5-4
D gene: -
J gene: TRBJ2-5
CDR3 DNA: TGTGCCAGCAGCCTGGGTCGACTCTGGGACCAAGAGACCCAGTACTTC
CDR3 protein: CASSLGRLWDQETQYF

clone size: -
V gene: TRBV28
D gene: -
J gene: TRBJ2-1
CDR3 DNA: TGTGCCAGCATCCCCACCTCTTACAATGAGCAGTTCTTC
CDR3 protein: CASIPTSYNEQFF

clone size: -
V gene: TRBV5-4
D gene: TRBD2
J gene: TRBJ2-1
CDR3 DNA: TGTGCCAGCAACCGGGGGACTAGCGGGAACTCCTACAATGAGCAGTTCTTC
CDR3 protein: CASNRGTSGNSYNEQFF

clone size: -
V gene: TRBV30
D gene: -
J gene: TRBJ1-6
CDR3 DNA: TGTGCCTGGGGACTCCACCCGGGGGATTCACCCCTCCACTTT
CDR3 protein: CAWGLHPGDSPLHF

clone size: -
V gene: TRBV6-6
D gene: -
J gene: TRBJ2-2
CDR3 DNA: TGTGCCAGCGGGGGTCTAGCATTCACCGGGGAGCTGTTTTTT
CDR3 protein: CASGGLAFTGELFF

clone size: -
V gene: TRBV27
D gene: TRBD2
J gene: TRBJ2-3
CDR3 DNA: TGTGCCAGCAGACGGACTAGCGGGAGTAGGTCAGATACGCAGTATTTT
CDR3 protein: CASRRTSGSRSDTQYF

clone size: once
V gene: TRBV7-2
D gene: TRBD2
J gene: TRBJ2-2
CDR3 DNA: TGTGCCAGCAGCTTTAGGCTAGCGGGAGCCAACACCGGGGAGCTGTTTTTT
CDR3 protein: CASSFRLAGANTGELFF

clone size: -
V gene: TRBV28
D gene: -
J gene: TRBJ2-5
CDR3 DNA: TGTGCCAGCAGTCAAGGGGGGGATCAAGAGACCCAGTACTTC
CDR3 protein: CASSQGGDQETQYF

clone size: -
V gene: TRBV11-3
D gene: TRBD2
J gene: TRBJ2-5
CDR3 DNA: TGTGCCAGCAGGGGGACTAGCGGGAGTGGGGGGACCCAGTACTTC
CDR3 protein: CASRGTSGSGGTQYF

clone size: -
V gene: TRBV20-1
D gene: -
J gene: TRBJ2-6
CDR3 DNA: TGCAGTGCAGCCAGGGGGGACTTCATGACTTTC
CDR3 protein: CSAARGDFMTF

clone size: -
V gene: TRBV28
D gene: TRBD1
J gene: TRBJ1-5
CDR3 DNA: TGTGCCAGCAGTCCAGCCGGGACAGGGGCCCTAAATCAGCCCCAGCATTTT
CDR3 protein: CASSPAGTGALNQPQHF

clone size: -
V gene: TRBV4-1
D gene: TRBD2
J gene: TRBJ2-2
CDR3 DNA: TGCGCCAGCAGCCAAGCGCGGAGCGGGAGGTCGGCCGGGGAGCTGTTTTTT
CDR3 protein: CASSQARSGRSAGELFF

clone size: -
V gene: TRBV6-6
D gene: TRBD1
J gene: TRBJ2-7
CDR3 DNA: TGTGCCAGCAGTTACAACCCGGGACAGCCCTCCTACGAGCAGTACTTC
CDR3 protein: CASSYNPGQPSYEQYF

clone size: -
V gene: TRBV6-5
D gene: TRBD1
J gene: TRBJ2-5
CDR3 DNA: TGTGCCAGCAGTTCCATCCGGACAGGGGGGGTGGAGACCCAGTACTTC
CDR3 protein: CASSSIRTGGVETQYF